These 28 T cell receptor beta chains were all obtained from the same sample, sequenced in a study of T cell repertoires in cytomegalovirus infection. MiXCR, applied by TCRdb to the reads, yields one record per CDR3 protein. The repertoire consists of roughly 760,000 distinct CDR3 sequences, with 35% occurring once and the leading ten covering 2.8%. Material: PBMCs. The source is a human donor in good health (CMV status not recorded). Some clones in this sample may be carry-over from other donors' samples.

This chain links TRBV28 with TRBJ1-3, with 7 bases identical to TRBD1. The CDR3 is 15 residues long. V lost 5 bases to trimming and J lost 2 bases; unmatched junction nucleotides: 6. Per germline, CDR1 MDHEN and CDR2 SYDVKM. CDR3 residues: CASSTSTGTGNTIYF. CDR3 bases: TGTGCCAGCAGTACCTCGACAGGGACTGGAAACACCATATATTTT.

The rearrangement joins TRBV7-9 to TRBJ1-2; D is undetermined. The germline CDR1 and CDR2 sequences are SEHNR and FQNEAQ (reference sequence). The length of the CDR3 is 13 residues. V was clipped by 5 bases and J by 8 bases, with 15 bases between them. CDR3 bases: TGTGCCAGCAGCCAGAGTACTCCGTCAGGCTACACCTTC. Amino acids: CASSQSTPSGYTF.

V and J are TRBV10-2 and TRBJ1-6, with TRBD1 identical over 8 bases. CDR3 length: 13 amino acids. Germline V lookup: CDR1 WSHSY, CDR2 SAAADI. Trimming cost V 9 bases and J 8 bases; bases outside gene matches: 6. The CDR3 protein is CARADREHSPLHF. The CDR3 region has the DNA TGCGCCAGAGCGGACAGGGAGCATTCACCCCTCCACTTT.

This clonotype was seen only a few times. This chain links TRBV7-9 with TRBJ1-1; D remains ambiguous. The CDR3 has 9 amino acids. Germline V CDR1 and CDR2: SEHNR, FQNEAQ (reference sequence). The germline V and J ends were trimmed by 6 bases and 11 bases, with 7 bases remaining between them. The CDR3 loop is CASRPEAFF. The CDR3 nucleotides read TGTGCCAGCAGACCGGAGGCTTTCTTT.

The chain joins TRBV12-5 to TRBJ2-4; D possibly matches TRBD1 or TRBD2 (5 bases each). The ends were cut back, 6 bases at V and 8 bases at J, with 14 bases in the middle. Germline V CDR1 and CDR2: LGHNT, FRNRAP. CDR3 length: 13 residues. The CDR3 DNA reads as TGTGCTAGTGGGTCACGGGGCCGGGACATTCAGTACTTC. Its protein product is CASGSRGRDIQYF.

The chain joins TRBV7-9 to TRBJ1-4; TRBD1 aligns across 7 bases. Germline V gene lookup returns CDR1 SEHNR and CDR2 FQNEAQ (reference sequence). The CDR3 sequence is 16 residues long. J was trimmed by 1 base and V by 3 bases; bases with no gene match: 5. CDR3 in amino acids: CASSFGTDETNEKLFF. For the CDR3, the DNA is TGTGCCAGCAGCTTTGGGACAGATGAAACTAATGAAAAACTGTTTTTT.

This clonotype was seen more than once but under ten times. The chain joins TRBV7-2 to TRBJ2-3; no reliable D call. V lost 8 bases, J lost 1 base, and 10 bases lay in between. This CDR3 is built from 13 residues. Germline V CDR1 and CDR2: SGHTA, FQGNSA. CDR3 nucleotides: TGTGCCAGCTTAAGGTGGGGCACAGATACGCAGTATTTT. Translated, it gives CASLRWGTDTQYF.

This clonotype has only a few counts. The chain joins TRBV5-8 to TRBJ2-7, with D unclear. Germline CDR1 is SGHTS and CDR2 is YDEGEE. The V end was cut by 4 bases, the J end by 6 bases, with 23 bases between. The CDR3 loop spans 16 amino acids. CDR3 DNA sequence: TGTGCCAGCAGCCCATACGGCGGCGAGCCCCCGGGCGAGCAGTACTTC. It translates to CASSPYGGEPPGEQYF.

This clonotype has more than one count but fewer than ten. The chain links TRBV7-9 to TRBJ1-6; D gene ambiguous. V gave up 3 bases and J gave up 10 bases, with 7 bases separating them. The CDR3 consists of 12 residues. The germline V gene has CDR1 SEHNR and CDR2 FQNEAQ (reference sequence). CDR3 DNA: TGTGCCAGCAGCTTTAAGGCGTCACCCCTCCACTTT. It translates to CASSFKASPLHF.

Concerning this clonotype: The CDR3 does not close with the conserved phenylalanine or tryptophan, likely indicating a read error. The DNA is left out, because the CDR3 cannot be placed on it with certainty; the CDR3 is given as TCRdb lists it. The chain is built from TRBV7-3 and TRBJ2-1; TRBD2 was called by the table and not checked on the DNA. Germline V gives CDR1 SGHTA, CDR2 FQGTGA. Ends included, the CDR3 has 14 residues. Here the CDR3 reads CASRNSGGLHEQLL.

The rearrangement uses TRBV19 and TRBJ2-2; D is unclear. The CDR3 consists of 13 residues. The germline CDR1 and CDR2 sequences are LNHDA and SQIVND (reference sequence). V lost 4 bases and J 5 bases, leaving 8 bases between the germline ends. CDR3 sequence (DNA): TGTGCCAGTAGTAGAGGCAGAACCGGGGAGCTGTTTTTT. It encodes CASSRGRTGELFF.

The CDR3 loop is CASRPIEGVTEAFF. The CDR3 DNA is TGTGCCAGCCGCCCCATTGAAGGAGTTACTGAAGCTTTCTTT. This chain links TRBV28 with TRBJ1-1; D not certain. Trimming left V 8 bases short and J 5 bases short, with 18 bases between. Germline assignment: CDR1 MDHEN and CDR2 SYDVKM. The CDR3 contains 14 residues.

The CDR3, as DNA: TGTGCCAGCAGTGAAGTCACAGACCTTAATCAGCCCCAGCATTTT. Amino acid sequence: CASSEVTDLNQPQHF. The chain links TRBV2 to TRBJ1-5; D ambiguous. V lost 1 base, J lost 4 bases, and 11 bases lay in between. The germline gives CDR1 SNHLY, CDR2 FYNNEI. The CDR3 extends over 15 amino acids.

This rearrangement joins TRBV19 to TRBJ2-7; perhaps TRBD1 as D (7 bases). This CDR3 has 14 amino acids. Germline assignment: CDR1 LNHDA and CDR2 SQIVND (reference sequence). V lost 5 bases to trimming and J lost 5 bases, with 16 bases between them. The CDR3 DNA sequence: TGTGCCAGTAGTTTTGCAGGGGGGATGAACGAGCAGTACTTC. It specifies CASSFAGGMNEQYF.

The table lists this clonotype with many counts. The rearrangement uses TRBV7-8 and TRBJ1-2; D remains ambiguous. This CDR3 region has 17 residues. Germline loops: CDR1 SGHVS, CDR2 FQNEAQ. Trimming shortened V by 0 bases and J by 7 bases, and 21 bases separated the two germline ends. The CDR3 loop reads CASSLAQQAVVLGGYTF. In DNA form, the CDR3 reads TGTGCCAGCAGCTTAGCGCAGCAGGCGGTTGTTTTGGGTGGCTACACCTTC.

This clonotype was seen only a few times. The rearrangement joins TRBV23-1 to TRBJ2-3; D remains unclear. TRBV23-1 is an ORF for which the function is uncertain. The V and J ends lost 4 bases and 2 bases respectively, with 13 bases between them. This CDR3 comprises 15 residues. The CDR3 reads CASSPTKGHTDTQYF. DNA of the CDR3: TGCGCCAGCAGTCCGACAAAGGGTCACACAGATACGCAGTATTTT.

There are a few counts of this clonotype. J is TRBJ2-7 and V is TRBV6-1, with 8 bases fitting TRBD1. Germline V gives CDR1 MNHNS, CDR2 SASEGT. The CDR3 runs to 13 residues. V lost 7 bases, J lost 5 bases, and 7 bases stayed unmatched. In DNA, the CDR3 is TGTGCCAGCACCGGGACAGGCCTTAACGAGCAGTACTTC. It yields the protein CASTGTGLNEQYF.

The V call is TRBV19, the J call TRBJ2-7; D might be TRBD2 (7 bases). CDR3 size: 15 residues. Trimming left V 6 bases short and J 0 bases short, with 15 bases between. Per the germline V gene, CDR1 is LNHDA and CDR2 is SQIVND (reference sequence). CDR3 in DNA: TGTGCCAGTAGCAAAGGGGGAGGGTACTCCTACGAGCAGTACTTC. Translation gives CASSKGGGYSYEQYF.

This clonotype appeared a few times. This sequence joins TRBV10-2 and TRBJ1-4, with D possibly TRBD1 on 6 matching bases. V lost 6 bases and J 7 bases, leaving 15 bases between the germline ends. Germline CDR1 reads WSHSY; CDR2 reads SAAADI. The CDR3 loop spans 14 amino acids. CDR3 sequence (DNA): TGCGCCAGCAGCGGAGGGGGGATGAGTGAAAAACTGTTTTTT. Protein product: CASSGGGMSEKLFF.

This sequence joins TRBV28 and TRBJ1-5, with 7 positions matching TRBD1. The V segment lost 10 bases and the J segment 2 bases; nucleotides outside the gene matches: 14. Germline loops: CDR1 MDHEN, CDR2 SYDVKM. The CDR3 length is 16 residues. The CDR3 sequence is CATWRAGGRGNQPQHF. The CDR3, as DNA: TGTGCCACATGGAGGGCAGGGGGTCGGGGCAATCAGCCCCAGCATTTT.

The chain combines TRBV2 with TRBJ2-2, with TRBD1 as a possible D gene (5 bases). Per the germline V gene, CDR1 is SNHLY and CDR2 is FYNNEI. V was clipped by 8 bases and J by 1 base, with 11 bases between them. The CDR3 consists of 14 residues. The CDR3 here is CASDARENTGELFF. DNA of the CDR3: TGTGCCAGCGATGCCAGGGAGAACACCGGGGAGCTGTTTTTT.

Concerning this clonotype itself: One end of the junction varies from germline; a read error may be responsible. The chain recombines TRBV7-2 with TRBJ1-2; D is unresolved. The CDR3 contains 15 residues. The V gene's germline CDR1 is SGHTA and CDR2 FQGNSA. The CDR3 is CAIIVLPDRRYGYTF. The CDR3 DNA sequence: TGTGCCATCATCGTGCTCCCGGACCGGCGCTATGGCTACACTTTC.

The CDR3 nucleotides read TGTGCCAGCTCACCGGACCCGAACAGGGGGCTCACCGACAATGAGCAGTTCTTC. It specifies CASSPDPNRGLTDNEQFF. The chain couples TRBV18 to TRBJ2-1, with 9 nucleotides matching TRBD1. The trim removed 3 bases at V and 5 bases at J, leaving 14 bases unmatched. Germline-derived CDR1 and CDR2 are KGHSH and LQKENI. CDR3 length: 18 residues.

V is TRBV28 and J is TRBJ2-6; D ambiguous. Germline CDR1 is MDHEN and CDR2 is SYDVKM. V lost 3 bases, J lost 4 bases, and 13 bases lay in between. The CDR3 spans 16 residues. CDR3 sequence reads: CASSLTGMEGANVLTF. CDR3 DNA: TGTGCCAGCAGTTTGACGGGTATGGAAGGGGCCAACGTCCTGACTTTC.

The chain has TRBV27 and TRBJ2-1; 10 bases match TRBD2. From germline, CDR1 is MNHEY and CDR2 SMNVEV (reference sequence). This CDR3 has 17 residues. V lost 6 bases and J lost 2; bases outside the gene matches: 10. CDR3 sequence: CASSTPSLAGAYNEQFF. The CDR3 nucleotides read TGTGCCAGCAGCACCCCCTCCCTAGCGGGAGCCTACAATGAGCAGTTCTTC.

The rearrangement uses TRBV28 and TRBJ1-5; D remains ambiguous. V shed 5 bases and J shed 1 base, with 12 bases lying between them. CDR3 length equals 15 residues. Germline CDR1 reads MDHEN; CDR2 reads SYDVKM. The CDR3 DNA is TGTGCCAGCAGTCCTCGCGAGATAAGCAATCAGCCCCAGCATTTT. Translated: CASSPREISNQPQHF.

This clonotype has more than one count but fewer than ten. The V call is TRBV28, the J call TRBJ2-2; 10 nucleotides line up with TRBD2. Per germline, CDR1 MDHEN and CDR2 SYDVKM. The CDR3 is made up of 17 amino acids. Trimming cost V 6 bases and J 4 bases; bases outside gene matches: 11. CDR3 in DNA: TGTGCCAGCAGCCTTTCGGGGAGCGGGAGGGCCACCGGGGAGCTGTTTTTT. Encoded protein: CASSLSGSGRATGELFF.

This clonotype was seen ten or more times. The chain couples TRBV10-3 to TRBJ2-7; 8 bases are shared with TRBD2. Trimming at V came to 7 bases and at J to 3 bases, leaving 8 bases not matched to a gene. Germline CDR1 ENHRY, CDR2 SYGVKD. This CDR3 contains 14 residues. DNA of the CDR3: TGTGCCATCATGGGAGAAAGCGGGAGCTACGAGCAGTACTTC. Translating gives CAIMGESGSYEQYF.